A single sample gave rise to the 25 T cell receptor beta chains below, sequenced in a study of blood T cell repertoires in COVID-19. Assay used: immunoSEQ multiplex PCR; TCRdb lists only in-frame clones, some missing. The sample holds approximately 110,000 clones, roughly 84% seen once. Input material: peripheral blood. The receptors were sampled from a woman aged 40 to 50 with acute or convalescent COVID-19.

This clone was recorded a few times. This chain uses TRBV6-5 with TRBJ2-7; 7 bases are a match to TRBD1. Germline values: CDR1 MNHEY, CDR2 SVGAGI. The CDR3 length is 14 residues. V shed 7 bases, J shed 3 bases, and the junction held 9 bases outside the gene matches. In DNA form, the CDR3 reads TGTGCCAGCACCCCAACGAACAGGGGCTACGAGCAGTACTTC. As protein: CASTPTNRGYEQYF.

The CDR3 sequence is CASSKPLSGNTIYF. The CDR3 nucleotides are TGTGCCAGCAGTAAGCCTCTCTCTGGAAACACCATATATTTT. The chain links TRBV2 to TRBJ1-3; D is unresolved. This CDR3 has 14 amino acids. Germline CDR1 SNHLY, CDR2 FYNNEI. V was cut by 5 bases and J by 0 bases, with 8 bases left in between.

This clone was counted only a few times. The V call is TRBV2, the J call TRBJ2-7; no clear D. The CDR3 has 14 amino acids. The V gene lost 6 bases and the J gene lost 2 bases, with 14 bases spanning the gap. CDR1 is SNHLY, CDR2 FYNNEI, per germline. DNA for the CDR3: TGTGCCAGCAGGGTTGACACCCAGACCTACGAGCAGTACTTC. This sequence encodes CASRVDTQTYEQYF.

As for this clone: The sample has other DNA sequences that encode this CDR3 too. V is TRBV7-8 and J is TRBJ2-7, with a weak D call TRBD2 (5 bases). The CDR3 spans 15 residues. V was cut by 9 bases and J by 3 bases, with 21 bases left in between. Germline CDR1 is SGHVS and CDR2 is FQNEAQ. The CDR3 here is CASRIPRTPGYEQYF. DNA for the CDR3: TGTGCCAGTAGAATCCCCCGGACTCCAGGCTACGAGCAGTACTTC.

CDR3 in amino acids: CASSGGQINSPLHF. In DNA form, the CDR3 reads TGTGCCAGCAGTGGAGGACAGATTAATTCACCCCTCCACTTT. The chain couples TRBV2 to TRBJ1-6; TRBD1 is a possible D gene (6 bases). V lost 4 bases, J lost 6 bases, and 10 bases lay in between. The V gene's germline CDR1 is SNHLY and CDR2 FYNNEI. The CDR3 has 14 residues.

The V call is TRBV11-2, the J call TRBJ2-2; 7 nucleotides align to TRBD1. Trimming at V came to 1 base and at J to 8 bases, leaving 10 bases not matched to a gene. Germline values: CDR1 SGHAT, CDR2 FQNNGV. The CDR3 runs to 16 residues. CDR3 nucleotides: TGTGCCAGCAGCTTAGGGACGACAGGGCGAGCGGGGGAGCTGTTTTTT. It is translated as CASSLGTTGRAGELFF.

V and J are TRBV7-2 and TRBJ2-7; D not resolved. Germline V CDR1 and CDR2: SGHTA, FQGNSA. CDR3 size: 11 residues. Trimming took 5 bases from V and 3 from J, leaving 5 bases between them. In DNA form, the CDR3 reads TGTGCCAGCAGCGCCTACTACGAGCAGTACTTC. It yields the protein CASSAYYEQYF. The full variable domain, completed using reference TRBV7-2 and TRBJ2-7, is GAGVSQSPSNKVTEKGKDVELRCDPISGHTALYWYRQSLGQGLEFLIYFQGNSAPDKSGLPSDRFSAERTGGSVSTLTIQRTQQEDSAVYLCASSAYYEQYFGPGTRLTVT.

CDR3 sequence: CASKRAIGFTDTQYF. In nucleotides, the CDR3 is TGTGCCAGCAAGCGGGCGATTGGTTTCACAGATACGCAGTATTTT. V usage is TRBV6-5 and J usage is TRBJ2-3; maybe TRBD2 (6 bases). Looked up from germline, CDR1 is MNHEY and CDR2 is SVGAGI. This CDR3 comprises 15 residues. V was pared by 7 bases and J by 2 bases, with 16 bases between.

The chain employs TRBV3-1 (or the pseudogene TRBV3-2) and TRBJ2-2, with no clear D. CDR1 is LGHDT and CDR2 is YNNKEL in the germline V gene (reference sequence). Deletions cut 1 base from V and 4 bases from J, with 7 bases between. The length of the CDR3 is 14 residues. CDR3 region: CASSQGHSTGELFF. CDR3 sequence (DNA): TGTGCCAGCAGCCAAGGACATAGCACCGGGGAGCTGTTTTTT.

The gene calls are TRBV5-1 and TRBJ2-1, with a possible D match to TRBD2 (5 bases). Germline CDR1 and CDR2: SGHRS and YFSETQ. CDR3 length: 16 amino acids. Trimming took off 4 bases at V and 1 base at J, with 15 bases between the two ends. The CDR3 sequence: CASSPGWEPSYNEQFF. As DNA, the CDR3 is TGCGCCAGCAGCCCGGGGTGGGAGCCTTCCTACAATGAGCAGTTCTTC.

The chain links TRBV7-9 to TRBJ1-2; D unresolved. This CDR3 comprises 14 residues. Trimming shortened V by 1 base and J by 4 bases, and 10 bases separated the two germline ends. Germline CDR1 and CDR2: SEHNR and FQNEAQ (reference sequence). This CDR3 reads CASSLGPGFYGYTF. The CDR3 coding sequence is TGTGCCAGCAGCTTAGGGCCGGGATTCTATGGCTACACCTTC.

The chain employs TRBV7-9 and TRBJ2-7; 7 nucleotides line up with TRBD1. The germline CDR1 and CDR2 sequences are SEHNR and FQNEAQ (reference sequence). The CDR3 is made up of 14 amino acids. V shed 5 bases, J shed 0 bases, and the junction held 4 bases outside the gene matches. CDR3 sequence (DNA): TGTGCCAGCAGCAAAGGGACAGTCTCCTACGAGCAGTACTTC. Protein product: CASSKGTVSYEQYF.

CDR3 residues: CASSPDRNGYTF. The CDR3 DNA sequence: TGCGCCAGCAGCCCGGACAGGAATGGCTACACCTTC. V usage is TRBV4-3 and J usage is TRBJ1-2; 7 positions match TRBD1. The CDR3 is made up of 12 amino acids. The ends lost 4 bases at V and 6 bases at J; junction bases unmatched: 2. Germline values: CDR1 LGHNA, CDR2 YSLEER.

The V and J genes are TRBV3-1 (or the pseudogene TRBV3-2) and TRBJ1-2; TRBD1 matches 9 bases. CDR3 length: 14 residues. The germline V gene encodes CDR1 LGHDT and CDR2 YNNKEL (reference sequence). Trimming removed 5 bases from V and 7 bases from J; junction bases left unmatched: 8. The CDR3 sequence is CASSAPGQGRGYTF. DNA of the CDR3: TGTGCCAGCAGCGCGCCGGGACAGGGACGTGGCTACACCTTC.

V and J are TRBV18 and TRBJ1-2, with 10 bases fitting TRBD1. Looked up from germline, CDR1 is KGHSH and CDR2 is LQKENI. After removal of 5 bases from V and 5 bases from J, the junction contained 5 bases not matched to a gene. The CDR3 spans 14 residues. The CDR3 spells CASSSAGQGYGYTF. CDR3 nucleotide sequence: TGTGCCAGCTCATCTGCGGGACAGGGGTATGGCTACACCTTC.

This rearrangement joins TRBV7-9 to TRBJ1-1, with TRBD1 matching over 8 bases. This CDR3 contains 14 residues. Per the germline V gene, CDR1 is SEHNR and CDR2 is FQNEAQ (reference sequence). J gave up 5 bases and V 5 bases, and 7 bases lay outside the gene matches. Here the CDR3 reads CASSLRGPGTEAFF. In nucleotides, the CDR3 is TGTGCCAGCAGCCTCAGGGGGCCAGGGACTGAAGCTTTCTTT.

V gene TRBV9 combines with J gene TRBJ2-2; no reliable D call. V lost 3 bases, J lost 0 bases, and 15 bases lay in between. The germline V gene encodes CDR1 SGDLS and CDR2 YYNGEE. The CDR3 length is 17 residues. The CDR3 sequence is CASSAEHGLSNTGELFF. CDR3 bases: TGTGCCAGCAGCGCAGAACACGGGTTGTCGAACACCGGGGAGCTGTTTTTT.

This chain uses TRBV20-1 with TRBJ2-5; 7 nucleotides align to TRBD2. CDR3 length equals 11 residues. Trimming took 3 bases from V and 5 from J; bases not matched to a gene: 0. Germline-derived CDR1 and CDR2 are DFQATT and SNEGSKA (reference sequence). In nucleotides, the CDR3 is TGCAGTGCTAGGGGAGGGGAGACCCAGTACTTC. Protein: CSARGGETQYF.

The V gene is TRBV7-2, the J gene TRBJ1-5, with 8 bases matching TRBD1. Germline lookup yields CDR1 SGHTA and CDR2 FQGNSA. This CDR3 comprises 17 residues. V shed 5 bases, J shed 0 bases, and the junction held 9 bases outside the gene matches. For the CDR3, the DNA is TGTGCCAGCAGCCCACGACAGGGGAAGAGTAGCAATCAGCCCCAGCATTTT. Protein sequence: CASSPRQGKSSNQPQHF. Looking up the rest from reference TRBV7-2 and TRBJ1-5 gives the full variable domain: GAGVSQSPSNKVTEKGKDVELRCDPISGHTALYWYRQSLGQGLEFLIYFQGNSAPDKSGLPSDRFSAERTGGSVSTLTIQRTQQEDSAVYLCASSPRQGKSSNQPQHFGDGTRLSIL.

CDR3 sequence (DNA): TGTGCCAGCAGTCACCCCGACAGGGGGTTAAACGAGCAGTACTTC. It specifies CASSHPDRGLNEQYF. The rearrangement links TRBV28 to TRBJ2-7; 9 bases match TRBD1. V trimming: 5 bases; J trimming: 5 bases; junction bases outside the gene matches: 10. The germline gives CDR1 MDHEN, CDR2 SYDVKM. This CDR3 contains 15 residues.

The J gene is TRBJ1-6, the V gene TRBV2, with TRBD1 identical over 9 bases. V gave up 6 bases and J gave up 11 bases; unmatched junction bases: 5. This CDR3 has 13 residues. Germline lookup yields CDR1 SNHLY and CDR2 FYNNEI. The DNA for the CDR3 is TGTGCCAGCAGGGGACAGGGAGAAACACCCCTCCACTTT. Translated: CASRGQGETPLHF.

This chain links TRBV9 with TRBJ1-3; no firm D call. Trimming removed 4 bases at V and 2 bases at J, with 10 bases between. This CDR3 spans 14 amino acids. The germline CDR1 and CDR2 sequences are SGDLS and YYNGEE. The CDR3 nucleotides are TGTGCCAGCAGCCCCACCGCGCCTGGAAACACCATATATTTT. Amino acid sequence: CASSPTAPGNTIYF.

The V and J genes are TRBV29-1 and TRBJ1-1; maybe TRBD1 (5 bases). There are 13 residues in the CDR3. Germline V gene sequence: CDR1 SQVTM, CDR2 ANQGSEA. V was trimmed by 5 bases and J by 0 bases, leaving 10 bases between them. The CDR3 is CSVLGQLNTEAFF. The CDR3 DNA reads TGCAGCGTTCTAGGACAACTGAACACTGAAGCTTTCTTT.

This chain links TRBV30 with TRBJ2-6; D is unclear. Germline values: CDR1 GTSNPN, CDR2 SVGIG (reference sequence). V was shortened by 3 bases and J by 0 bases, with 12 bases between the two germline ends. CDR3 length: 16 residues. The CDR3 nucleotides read TGTGCCTGGAGGCGATTACTAAGCTCTGGGGCCAACGTCCTGACTTTC. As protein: CAWRRLLSSGANVLTF. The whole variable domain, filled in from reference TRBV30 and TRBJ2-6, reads SQTIHQWPATLVQPVGSPLSLECTVEGTSNPNLYWYRQAAGRGLQLLFYSVGIGQISSEVPQNLSASRPQDRQFILSSKKLLLSDSGFYLCAWRRLLSSGANVLTFGAGSRLTVL.

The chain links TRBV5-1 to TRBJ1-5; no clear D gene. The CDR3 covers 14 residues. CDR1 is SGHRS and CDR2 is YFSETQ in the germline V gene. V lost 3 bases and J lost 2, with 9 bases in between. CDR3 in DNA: TGCGCCAGCAGCTCGGAGGGTGGCAATCAGCCCCAGCATTTT. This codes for CASSSEGGNQPQHF.